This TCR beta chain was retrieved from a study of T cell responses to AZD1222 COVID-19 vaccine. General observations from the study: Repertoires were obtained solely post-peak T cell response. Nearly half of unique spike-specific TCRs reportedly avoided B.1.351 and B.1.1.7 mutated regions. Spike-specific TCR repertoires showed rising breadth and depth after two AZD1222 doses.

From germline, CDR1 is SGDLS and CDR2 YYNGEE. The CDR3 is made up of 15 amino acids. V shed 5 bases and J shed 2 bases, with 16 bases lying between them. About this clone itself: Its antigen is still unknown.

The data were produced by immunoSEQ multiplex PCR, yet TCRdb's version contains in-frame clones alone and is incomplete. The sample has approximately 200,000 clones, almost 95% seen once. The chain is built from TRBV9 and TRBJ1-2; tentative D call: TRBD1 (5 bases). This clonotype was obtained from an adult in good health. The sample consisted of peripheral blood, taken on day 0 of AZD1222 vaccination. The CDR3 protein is CASRANLDRNYGYTF. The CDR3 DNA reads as TGTGCCAGCAGAGCGAATCTAGACAGAAACTATGGCTACACCTTC.